This T cell receptor (beta chain) comes out of a study of cytomegalovirus exposure and HLA in healthy donors. About the study: About 85 million unique TCRs from HLA-typed donors were held in an early release of data. Of around 400 genotyped donors, 81% grouped in the Caucasian-associated ancestry cluster.

Trimming pared 5 bases from V and 3 bases from J, leaving 11 bases between. The CDR3 extends over 14 amino acids. Germline CDR1 MDHEN, CDR2 SYDVKM. Primers included in the PCR were 60 Vbeta and 13 Jbeta primers. The table came from immunoSEQ multiplex PCR; TCRdb's copy has only in-frame clones and leaves some out. Of 85,000 to 95,000 clones in the sample, roughly three fifths were seen once. A remark on this clone: No antigen is known for it.

Study results and caveats: According to a later analysis, most TCR beta chains associated with CMV appeared HLA-restricted.

The origin of this receptor is a woman between 25 and 40 years old in good health and CMV-seronegative. The chain joins TRBV28 to TRBJ1-5, with a tentative D call TRBD1 (5 bases). The sample comprised PBMCs. Written as DNA, the CDR3 is TGTGCCAGCAGTACCAGGGTATTCAATCAGCCCCAGCATTTT. Its protein product is CASSTRVFNQPQHF. Full variable domain (rest looked up from reference TRBV28 and TRBJ1-5): DVKVTQSSRYLVKRTGEKVFLECVQDMDHENMFWYRQDPGLGLRLIYFSYDVKMKEKGDIPEGYSVSREKKERFSLILESASTNQTSMYLCASSTRVFNQPQHFGDGTRLSIL.